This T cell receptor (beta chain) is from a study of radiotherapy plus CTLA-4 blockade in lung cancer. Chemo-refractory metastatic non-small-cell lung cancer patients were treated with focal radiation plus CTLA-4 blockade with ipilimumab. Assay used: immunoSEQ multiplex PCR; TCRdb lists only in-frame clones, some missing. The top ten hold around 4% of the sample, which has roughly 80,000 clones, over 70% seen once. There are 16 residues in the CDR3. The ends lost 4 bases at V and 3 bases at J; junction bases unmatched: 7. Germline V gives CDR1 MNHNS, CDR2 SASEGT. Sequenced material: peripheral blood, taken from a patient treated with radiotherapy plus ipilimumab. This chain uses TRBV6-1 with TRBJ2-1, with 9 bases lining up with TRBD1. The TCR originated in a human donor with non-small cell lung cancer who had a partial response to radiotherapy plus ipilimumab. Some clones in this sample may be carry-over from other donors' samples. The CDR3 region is CASSARRTGVYNEQFF. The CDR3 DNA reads TGTGCCAGCAGTGCTAGGCGGACAGGGGTCTACAATGAGCAGTTCTTC.